Presented here are 30 T cell receptor beta chains from one specimen sequenced in a study of radiotherapy plus CTLA-4 blockade in lung cancer. Repertoires were generated with immunoSEQ multiplex PCR, while TCRdb's copy carries only in-frame clones and drops some. This sample has approximately 82,000 clones, with around 86% found just once. The input for sequencing was peripheral blood, taken from a patient treated with radiotherapy plus ipilimumab. These receptors were taken from a human donor with non-small cell lung cancer that progressed on radiotherapy plus ipilimumab.

The chain carries TRBV28 and TRBJ2-7; D is ambiguous. The CDR3 is 13 amino acids. Germline assignment: CDR1 MDHEN and CDR2 SYDVKM. V was shortened by 6 bases and J by 2 bases, with 11 bases between the two germline ends. CDR3 loop: CASSLGPTYEQYF. The DNA of the CDR3 is TGTGCCAGCAGCCTCGGGCCGACCTACGAGCAGTACTTC.

The CDR3: CASSRQAPGEQYF. CDR3 in DNA: TGTGCCAGCAGCCGCCAGGCCCCGGGGGAGCAGTACTTC. The rearrangement uses TRBV5-6 and TRBJ2-7, with D perhaps TRBD2 (5 bases). Germline-derived CDR1 and CDR2 are SGHDT and YYEEEE. The CDR3 totals 13 residues. The V gene lost 4 bases and the J gene lost 7 bases, with 15 bases spanning the gap.

The rearrangement uses TRBV18 and TRBJ2-2, with 7 bases lining up with TRBD1. Trimming removed 4 bases from V and 3 bases from J; junction bases left unmatched: 8. The CDR3 is 16 residues long. Germline CDR1 and CDR2: KGHSH and LQKENI. Here the CDR3 reads CASSLRTGGDTGELFF. Written as DNA, the CDR3 is TGTGCCAGCTCACTTCGGACAGGTGGGGACACCGGGGAGCTGTTTTTT.

This chain connects TRBV2 to TRBJ2-3; 14 bases map to TRBD2. V shed 7 bases, J shed 2 bases, and the junction held 14 bases outside the gene matches. Germline-derived CDR1 and CDR2 are SNHLY and FYNNEI. The CDR3 length is 19 residues. The CDR3 region is CASTPTSGGANGDTDTQYF. The CDR3 coding sequence is TGTGCCAGCACTCCGACTAGCGGGGGGGCCAATGGGGACACAGATACGCAGTATTTT.

This clone was seen a few times. Additional DNA sequences in this sample encode the identical CDR3. The chain is built from TRBV9 and TRBJ2-2, with a possible D match to TRBD1 (5 bases). CDR1 SGDLS and CDR2 YYNGEE come from the germline V gene. This CDR3 has 14 residues. Trimming took 4 bases from V and 4 from J, leaving 11 bases between them. CDR3 amino acids: CASSPRGGTGELFF. The CDR3, as DNA: TGTGCCAGCAGCCCTAGGGGTGGCACCGGGGAGCTGTTTTTT.

Comments on this clone: The same CDR3 can be traced to other DNA sequences in this sample. This rearrangement joins TRBV7-2 to TRBJ2-5; possible D gene TRBD1, 6 bases. The V end was cut by 3 bases, the J end by 2 bases, with 7 bases between. The CDR3 loop spans 13 amino acids. Germline assignment: CDR1 SGHTA and CDR2 FQGNSA. CDR3: CASSFRGQETQYF. In DNA, the CDR3 is TGTGCCAGCAGCTTCAGGGGTCAAGAGACCCAGTACTTC.

J is TRBJ2-3 and V is TRBV7-9, with D unclear. V was pared by 5 bases and J by 0 bases, with 9 bases between. This CDR3 has 14 residues. Germline V gene data show CDR1 as SEHNR and CDR2 as FQNEAQ (reference sequence). CDR3 in DNA: TGTGCCAGCAGCCCCGCCCTTAGCACAGATACGCAGTATTTT. Translation gives CASSPALSTDTQYF. The entire variable domain, with the rest obtained from reference TRBV7-9 and TRBJ2-3, is as follows: DTGVSQNPRHKITKRGQNVTFRCDPISEHNRLYWYRQTLGQGPEFLTYFQNEAQLEKSRLLSDRFSAERPKGSFSTLEIQRTEQGDSAMYLCASSPALSTDTQYFGPGTRLTVL.

V and J are TRBV20-1 and TRBJ2-7; D might be TRBD2 (6 bases). The germline CDR1 and CDR2 sequences are DFQATT and SNEGSKA (reference sequence). The CDR3 is 11 residues long. The V gene lost 2 bases and the J gene lost 7 bases, with 9 bases spanning the gap. CDR3 sequence reads: CSARSGWEQYF. DNA of the CDR3: TGCAGTGCTAGAAGCGGGTGGGAGCAGTACTTC.

This clone was detected once. The chain couples TRBV7-9 to TRBJ2-1; D assignment may be TRBD1 or TRBD2 (5 bases each). The germline V gene encodes CDR1 SEHNR and CDR2 FQNEAQ (reference sequence). CDR3 length equals 13 residues. Trimming shortened V by 1 base and J by 7 bases, and 8 bases separated the two germline ends. The CDR3 spells CASSLGWGNEQFF. CDR3 DNA: TGTGCCAGCAGCTTAGGGTGGGGGAATGAGCAGTTCTTC.

The rearrangement links TRBV4-1 to TRBJ1-6; tentatively, D is TRBD1 (5 bases). Trimming took 0 bases from V and 8 from J, leaving 5 bases between them. The CDR3 loop spans 13 amino acids. Germline CDR1 reads MGHRA; CDR2 reads YSYEKL. The CDR3 region has the DNA TGCGCCAGCAGCCAAGACAGGGATTCACCCCTCCACTTT. Its protein is CASSQDRDSPLHF.

The gene calls are TRBV5-4 and TRBJ1-2; a weak D match, TRBD1 (6 bases). Germline CDR1 reads SGHNT; CDR2 reads YYREEE (reference sequence). Trimming removed 0 bases at V and 5 bases at J, with 20 bases between. The CDR3 is 17 residues long. DNA of the CDR3: TGTGCCAGCAGCTTGGCACAGGGAGCGGCTTTAGAATATGGCTACACCTTC. Its protein product is CASSLAQGAALEYGYTF. The full variable domain, completed using reference TRBV5-4 and TRBJ1-2, is ETGVTQSPTHLIKTRGQQVTLRCSSQSGHNTVSWYQQALGQGPQFIFQYYREEENGRGNFPPRFSGLQFPNYSSELNVNALELDDSALYLCASSLAQGAALEYGYTFGSGTRLTVV.

The gene calls are TRBV10-3 and TRBJ2-1, with a tentative D call TRBD2 (5 bases). This CDR3 contains 13 residues. Germline V gives CDR1 ENHRY, CDR2 SYGVKD. The germline V and J ends were trimmed by 6 bases and 6 bases, with 12 bases remaining between them. CDR3 sequence: CAISRWGVNEQFF. The CDR3 DNA reads as TGTGCCATCAGCAGGTGGGGAGTCAATGAGCAGTTCTTC.

The chain carries TRBV7-2 and TRBJ1-1; no definite D call. Germline assignment: CDR1 SGHTA and CDR2 FQGNSA. Trimming pared 3 bases from V and 1 base from J, leaving 12 bases between. The CDR3 sequence is 15 residues long. Here the CDR3 DNA reads TGTGCCAGCAGCTTGAACAGAAAAGCGAACACTGAAGCTTTCTTT. It specifies CASSLNRKANTEAFF. Looking up the rest from reference TRBV7-2 and TRBJ1-1 gives the full variable domain: GAGVSQSPSNKVTEKGKDVELRCDPISGHTALYWYRQSLGQGLEFLIYFQGNSAPDKSGLPSDRFSAERTGGSVSTLTIQRTQQEDSAVYLCASSLNRKANTEAFFGQGTRLTVV.

The chain couples TRBV7-8 to TRBJ1-2; 7 bases fit TRBD1. The CDR3 covers 13 residues. Germline V lookup: CDR1 SGHVS, CDR2 FQNEAQ. V trimming: 5 bases; J trimming: 5 bases; junction bases outside the gene matches: 5. This CDR3 reads CASSPGQQYGYTF. The DNA of the CDR3 is TGTGCCAGCAGCCCGGGACAGCAGTATGGCTACACCTTC.

The J gene is TRBJ1-4, the V gene TRBV19; 10 bases fit TRBD1. Germline CDR1 and CDR2: LNHDA and SQIVND (reference sequence). J gave up 5 bases and V 9 bases, and 3 bases lay outside the gene matches. The CDR3 runs to 13 residues. The CDR3 coding sequence is TGTGCCAGCAGACAGGGGGCGAATGAAAAACTGTTTTTT. As protein: CASRQGANEKLFF.

This clone was observed once. The rearrangement uses TRBV4-3 and TRBJ1-4; D is unresolved. The CDR3 length is 16 residues. Trimming stripped 0 bases from V and 8 bases from J, with 16 bases between. In germline, CDR1 is LGHNA, CDR2 YSLEER. The CDR3 reads CASSQDLGSYGEKLFF. CDR3 bases: TGCGCCAGCAGCCAAGATCTGGGCTCTTACGGGGAAAAACTGTTTTTT.

The chain combines TRBV4-2 with TRBJ1-1; D is unclear. Germline V lookup: CDR1 LGHNA, CDR2 YNFKEQ. This CDR3 spans 14 amino acids. Trimming took 4 bases from V and 0 from J, leaving 9 bases between them. This chain's CDR3 is CASSPGPLNTEAFF. Here the CDR3 DNA reads TGTGCCAGCAGCCCCGGACCTTTGAACACTGAAGCTTTCTTT.

The chain is built from TRBV9 and TRBJ2-1; maybe TRBD1 (6 bases). CDR1 and CDR2 from the germline V gene are SGDLS and YYNGEE. Between the trimmed V and J ends, which lost 2 bases and 8 bases, there was a span of 14 bases. The length of the CDR3 is 14 residues. The CDR3 coding sequence is TGTGCCAGCAGCGTTCGACCCTCAGGGGATGAGCAGTTCTTC. Translation: CASSVRPSGDEQFF.

This clone was seen only once. The V call is TRBV28, the J call TRBJ1-1; D remains ambiguous. The CDR3 loop spans 12 amino acids. Germline loops: CDR1 MDHEN, CDR2 SYDVKM. V was shortened by 6 bases and J by 4 bases, with 9 bases between the two germline ends. The CDR3 region has the DNA TGTGCCAGCAGCCTTACTTCCACTGAAGCTTTCTTT. Translation: CASSLTSTEAFF.

In nucleotides, the CDR3 is TGTGCCAGCAGCTCATGGGGGGATGAGCAGTTCTTC. Its translation is CASSSWGDEQFF. The rearrangement links TRBV7-2 to TRBJ2-1; D is possibly TRBD2 (6 bases). CDR1 is SGHTA and CDR2 is FQGNSA in the germline V gene. CDR3 length: 12 amino acids. Trimming stripped 4 bases from V and 8 bases from J, with 9 bases between.

V and J are TRBV19 and TRBJ2-7, with 8 bases aligning to TRBD1. CDR3 length: 13 residues. V dropped 4 bases and J dropped 2; count of bases not matched to a gene: 1. In germline, CDR1 is LNHDA, CDR2 SQIVND (reference sequence). CDR3: CASSRQGPYEQYF. The CDR3 DNA reads TGTGCCAGTAGTAGACAGGGGCCCTACGAGCAGTACTTC.

This clone was observed a handful of times. V gene TRBV5-1 combines with J gene TRBJ1-2; no definite D call. CDR3 size: 13 residues. Germline loops: CDR1 SGHRS, CDR2 YFSETQ. V lost 1 base and J lost 0, with 4 bases in between. The CDR3 loop reads CASSLSSNYGYTF. The CDR3 bases are TGCGCCAGCAGCTTGTCTTCTAACTATGGCTACACCTTC.

The J gene is TRBJ2-5, the V gene TRBV10-3; D perhaps matches TRBD1 (6 bases). Trimming removed 7 bases at V and 4 bases at J, with 16 bases between. Germline lookup yields CDR1 ENHRY and CDR2 SYGVKD. This CDR3 has 14 amino acids. CDR3 protein: CAINSGQGLETQYF. The CDR3 DNA reads as TGTGCCATCAACTCTGGGCAGGGGCTAGAGACCCAGTACTTC.

The CDR3 is CAVSHRLNQPQHF. The CDR3, as DNA: TGTGCCGTCTCACACAGACTCAATCAGCCCCAGCATTTT. The chain uses TRBV19 and TRBJ1-5; no clear D gene. The ends were cut back, 11 bases at V and 3 bases at J, with 14 bases in the middle. The germline V gene encodes CDR1 LNHDA and CDR2 SQIVND (reference sequence). The CDR3 contains 13 residues.

The chain has TRBV6-1 and TRBJ2-6, with TRBD1 identical over 9 bases. The CDR3 totals 20 residues. V trimming: 3 bases; J trimming: 0 bases; junction bases outside the gene matches: 12. The germline V gene has CDR1 MNHNS and CDR2 SASEGT. DNA of the CDR3: TGTGCCAGCAGTGATTGGAGGGGGACAGGGTCCTCCTCTGGGGCCAACGTCCTGACTTTC. It translates to CASSDWRGTGSSSGANVLTF.

The rearrangement joins TRBV18 to TRBJ1-2, with a tentative D call TRBD1 (5 bases). The CDR3 has 16 residues. Deletions cut 3 bases from V and 4 bases from J, with 18 bases between. In germline, CDR1 is KGHSH, CDR2 LQKENI. CDR3 coding DNA: TGTGCCAGCTCACCGCCCGGGGCACCGTCTATCTATGGCTACACCTTC. Residues: CASSPPGAPSIYGYTF.

There are a few counts of this clone. This rearrangement joins TRBV10-3 to TRBJ2-1; a weak D match, TRBD2 (5 bases). The V gene lost 4 bases and the J gene lost 8 bases, with 6 bases spanning the gap. The CDR3 covers 11 residues. Germline V gene sequence: CDR1 ENHRY, CDR2 SYGVKD. The CDR3 spells CAISGRDEQFF. CDR3 bases: TGTGCCATCAGTGGGCGGGATGAGCAGTTCTTC.

This chain connects TRBV7-2 to TRBJ1-3; 8 bases are a match to TRBD1. The junction had 0 bases not matched to a gene; V was cut back by 5 bases and J by 3 bases. Looked up from germline, CDR1 is SGHTA and CDR2 is FQGNSA. The CDR3 extends over 13 amino acids. This CDR3 is CASSTGGGNTIYF. DNA of the CDR3: TGTGCCAGCAGCACAGGGGGTGGAAACACCATATATTTT.

This clone was observed a few times. This chain connects TRBV28 to TRBJ2-3; D gene uncertain. Germline V gives CDR1 MDHEN, CDR2 SYDVKM. This CDR3 is 11 amino acids long. Trimming left V 1 base short and J 4 bases short, with 0 bases between. Here the CDR3 reads CASSLSDTQYF. The DNA for the CDR3 is TGTGCCAGCAGTTTATCAGATACGCAGTATTTT.

This chain connects TRBV19 to TRBJ1-5; D remains unclear. The CDR3 has 15 residues. V was clipped by 3 bases and J by 4 bases, with 13 bases between them. Per the germline V gene, CDR1 is LNHDA and CDR2 is SQIVND (reference sequence). DNA for the CDR3: TGTGCCAGTAGTATTGCCACATTGGGAAATCAGCCCCAGCATTTT. Its protein is CASSIATLGNQPQHF.